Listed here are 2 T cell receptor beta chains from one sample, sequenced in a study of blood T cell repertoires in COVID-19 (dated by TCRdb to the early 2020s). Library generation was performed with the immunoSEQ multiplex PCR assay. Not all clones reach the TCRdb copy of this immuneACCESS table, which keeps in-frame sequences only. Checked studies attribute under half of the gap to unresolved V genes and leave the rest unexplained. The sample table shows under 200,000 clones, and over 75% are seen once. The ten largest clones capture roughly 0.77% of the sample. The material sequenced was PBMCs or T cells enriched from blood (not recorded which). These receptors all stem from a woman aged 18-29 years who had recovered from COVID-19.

CDR3 loop: CASSTEQALEQFF. The CDR3 nucleotides are TGTGCCAGCAGCACAGAACAAGCCCTCGAGCAGTTCTTC. The genes are TRBV7-2 and TRBJ2-1; D is uncertain. Germline V CDR1 and CDR2: SGHTA, FQGNSA. With 5 bases removed from V and 10 bases from J, the gap between germline ends came to 15 bases. This CDR3 is built from 13 residues.

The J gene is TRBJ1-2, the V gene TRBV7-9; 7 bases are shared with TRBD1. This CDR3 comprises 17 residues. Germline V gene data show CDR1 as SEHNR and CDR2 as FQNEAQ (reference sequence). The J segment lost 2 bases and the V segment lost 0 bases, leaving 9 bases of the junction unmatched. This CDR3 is CASSLALGQRGNYGYTF. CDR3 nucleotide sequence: TGTGCCAGCAGCTTAGCGCTGGGACAGCGAGGGAACTATGGCTACACCTTC.